Described below is a single TCR beta chain sequence and its context. What it recognizes is unknown. This specimen comes from a study of T cell responses to AZD1222 COVID-19 vaccine. Assay used: immunoSEQ multiplex PCR; TCRdb lists only in-frame clones, some missing. Here the sample spans under 100,000 clones, 80% to 90% being singletons. Study results and limitations: Unmutated variant regions are reportedly targeted by nearly half of spike-specific TCRs. Only after the peak T cell response were repertoires sampled.

V lost 5 bases to trimming and J lost 6 bases; unmatched junction nucleotides: 11. The CDR3 is 16 amino acids. Per the germline V gene, CDR1 is SEHNR and CDR2 is FQNEAQ (reference sequence). The rearrangement links TRBV7-9 to TRBJ2-1, with 9 bases lining up with TRBD1. This TCR was recovered from an adult who received the AZD1222 COVID-19 vaccine. Sample: peripheral blood, taken 28 days after the second AZD1222 dose. The CDR3 DNA is TGTGCCAGCAGCCGCGAAGGGACAGGGTTCATCAATGAGCAGTTCTTC. It codes for CASSREGTGFINEQFF.